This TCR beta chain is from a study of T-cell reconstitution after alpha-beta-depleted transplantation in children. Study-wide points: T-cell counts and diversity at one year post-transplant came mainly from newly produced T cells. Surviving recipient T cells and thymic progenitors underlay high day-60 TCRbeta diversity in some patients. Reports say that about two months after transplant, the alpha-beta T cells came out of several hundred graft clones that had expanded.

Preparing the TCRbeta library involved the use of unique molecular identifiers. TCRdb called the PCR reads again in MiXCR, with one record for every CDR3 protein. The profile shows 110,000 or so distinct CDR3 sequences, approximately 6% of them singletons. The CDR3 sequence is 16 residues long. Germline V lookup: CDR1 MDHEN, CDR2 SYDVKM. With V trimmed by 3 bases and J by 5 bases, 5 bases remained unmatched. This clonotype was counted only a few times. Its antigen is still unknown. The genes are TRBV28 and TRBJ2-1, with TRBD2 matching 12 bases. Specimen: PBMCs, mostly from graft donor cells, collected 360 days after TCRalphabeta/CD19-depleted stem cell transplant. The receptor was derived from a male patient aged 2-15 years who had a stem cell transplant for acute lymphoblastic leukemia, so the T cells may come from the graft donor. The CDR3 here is CASSFKGLAGNNEQFF. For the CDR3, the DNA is TGTGCCAGCAGTTTTAAGGGACTAGCGGGCAACAATGAGCAGTTCTTC.